Included here is one T cell receptor (beta chain) sequence, with context. The data derive from a study of T-cell reconstitution after alpha-beta-depleted transplantation in children. The library targeted TCRbeta and was prepared with unique molecular identifiers. MiXCR was run by TCRdb on the PCR reads, yielding one entry per CDR3 protein. The data contain nearly 400,000 distinct CDR3 sequences, approximately 20% of them singletons. This clonotype originated in a human donor who donated a stem cell graft to a child with acute myeloid leukemia. Sample: PBMCs from the stem cell graft donor, taken from the stem cell graft.

CDR3 bases: TGCGCCAGCAGCGTCGGGGACAGTAATTCCTACGAGCAGTACTTC. Its translation is CASSVGDSNSYEQYF. V and J are TRBV5-1 and TRBJ2-7, with 7 bases that match TRBD1. Germline trimming cut 4 bases from V and 1 base from J; bases unmatched to any gene: 8. The CDR3 spans 15 residues. The germline V gene encodes CDR1 SGHRS and CDR2 YFSETQ.